The 24 T cell receptor beta chains reported below all come from one sample, sequenced in a study of metastatic and nonmetastatic thyroid tumors. TCRdb re-analyzed the PCR reads using MiXCR. The sample lists tens of thousands of clones; roughly 24% were seen once. No patient received treatment before thyroid surgery. The specimen was blood. Source of these receptors: a female donor with papillary thyroid cancer or a benign thyroid nodule (not recorded which). Some clones in this sample may be carry-over from other donors' samples.

In its sample, this clone was seen many times. The chain has TRBV7-9 and TRBJ2-1; D is undetermined. The CDR3 loop spans 13 amino acids. The germline V and J ends were trimmed by 1 base and 7 bases, with 8 bases remaining between them. CDR1 and CDR2 (germline): SEHNR, FQNEAQ (reference sequence). CDR3 amino acids: CASSLGRRNEQFF. CDR3 coding DNA: TGTGCCAGCAGCTTAGGTCGTAGGAATGAGCAGTTCTTC.

V is TRBV6-1 and J is TRBJ2-1; 12 bases line up with TRBD2. Germline loops: CDR1 MNHNS, CDR2 SASEGT. The CDR3 is 15 amino acids. V was pared by 9 bases and J by 4 bases, with 7 bases of the junction left unmatched. In DNA form, the CDR3 reads TGTGCCAGTGAGGCGACTAGCGGGGGATACAATGAGCAGTTCTTC. It translates to CASEATSGGYNEQFF.

In its sample, this clone ranks as medium-sized. This sequence joins TRBV20-1 and TRBJ2-7; no definite D call. The V end lost 1 base, the J end lost 2 bases, and 6 bases lay between the germline ends. Germline V gene lookup returns CDR1 DFQATT and CDR2 SNEGSKA (reference sequence). The length of the CDR3 is 12 residues. CDR3 DNA sequence: TGCAGTGCTAGAGGCTCAACCTACGAGCAGTACTTC. It encodes CSARGSTYEQYF.

The V gene is TRBV28, the J gene TRBJ1-6; D is uncertain. The V end was cut by 10 bases, the J end by 13 bases, with 17 bases between. From germline, CDR1 is MDHEN and CDR2 SYDVKM. The CDR3 extends over 12 amino acids. CDR3 DNA: TGTGCCACCTGTGGCCGGGTCGGTCCCCTCCACTTT. Amino acid sequence: CATCGRVGPLHF.

This clone was picked up many times. The J gene is TRBJ2-5, the V gene TRBV28; D is unresolved. The CDR3 is 11 residues long. V shed 7 bases and J shed 1 base, with 4 bases lying between them. Germline CDR1 is MDHEN and CDR2 is SYDVKM. The CDR3 loop reads CASTSQETQYF. CDR3 coding DNA: TGTGCCAGCACCAGCCAAGAGACCCAGTACTTC. Complete variable domain (other parts from reference TRBV28 and TRBJ2-5): DVKVTQSSRYLVKRTGEKVFLECVQDMDHENMFWYRQDPGLGLRLIYFSYDVKMKEKGDIPEGYSVSREKKERFSLILESASTNQTSMYLCASTSQETQYFGPGTRLLVL.

This clone has at least ten counts. This chain connects TRBV9 to TRBJ2-2, with a tentative D call TRBD1 (5 bases). This CDR3 comprises 15 residues. With 4 bases removed from V and 2 bases from J, the gap between germline ends came to 12 bases. Germline loops: CDR1 SGDLS, CDR2 YYNGEE. The CDR3 loop reads CASSPRTLNTGELFF. The CDR3 nucleotides are TGTGCCAGCAGCCCCCGGACACTCAACACCGGGGAGCTGTTTTTT.

The sample holds many counts of this clone. The chain has TRBV30 and TRBJ2-5; D call uncertain. Germline-derived CDR1 and CDR2 are GTSNPN and SVGIG (reference sequence). The CDR3 covers 12 residues. Trimming pared 0 bases from V and 9 bases from J, leaving 11 bases between. The CDR3 coding sequence is TGTGCCTGGAGTGTAACATCCGGAGCCCAGTACTTC. This encodes CAWSVTSGAQYF.

This clone came up a few times. The CDR3 is CAWNTGLAFGQFF. Here the CDR3 DNA reads TGTGCCTGGAACACGGGACTAGCATTCGGGCAGTTCTTC. V and J are TRBV30 and TRBJ2-1; TRBD2 matches 9 bases. Germline assignment: CDR1 GTSNPN and CDR2 SVGIG (reference sequence). The length of the CDR3 is 13 residues. The trim removed 4 bases at V and 12 bases at J, leaving 10 bases unmatched.

Only a few counts were recorded for this clone. V gene TRBV6-1 combines with J gene TRBJ2-1; D remains ambiguous. Germline V gene lookup returns CDR1 MNHNS and CDR2 SASEGT. The CDR3 is 13 residues long. With 6 bases removed from V and 2 bases from J, the gap between germline ends came to 8 bases. CDR3 sequence reads: CASRSCTYNEQFF. For the CDR3, the DNA is TGTGCCAGCAGGTCGTGTACCTACAATGAGCAGTTCTTC.

This clone was counted ten times or more. V gene TRBV2 combines with J gene TRBJ1-1; D may be TRBD1 (5 bases). Looked up from germline, CDR1 is SNHLY and CDR2 is FYNNEI. CDR3 length: 13 residues. V lost 3 bases and J lost 13, with 18 bases in between. The chain's CDR3 is CASSDDSDSFGFF. In DNA form, the CDR3 reads TGTGCCAGCAGTGACGACAGCGATTCGTTTGGTTTCTTT. The full variable domain, rest sourced from reference TRBV2 and TRBJ1-1, is EPEVTQTPSHQVTQMGQEVILRCVPISNHLYFYWYRQILGQKVEFLVSFYNNEISEKSEIFDDQFSVERPDGSNFTLKIRSTKLEDSAMYFCASSDDSDSFGFFGQGTRLTVV.

This clone was seen ten or more times. The chain combines TRBV10-3 with TRBJ1-1; the D is unclear. V was pared by 4 bases and J by 4 bases, with 16 bases between. The CDR3 extends over 15 amino acids. Germline lookup yields CDR1 ENHRY and CDR2 SYGVKD. CDR3 coding DNA: TGTGCCATCAGTGCGAGAACGGGGTCGGTCACTGAAGCTTTCTTT. Protein: CAISARTGSVTEAFF.

This clone qualifies as medium-sized (0.01 to 0.1%). This chain joins TRBV6-1 and TRBJ1-2; D gene uncertain. Trimming pared 2 bases from V and 1 base from J, leaving 17 bases between. The V gene's germline CDR1 is MNHNS and CDR2 SASEGT. The CDR3 totals 17 residues. This CDR3 reads CASSETPGGRNNYGYTF. CDR3 in DNA: TGTGCCAGCAGTGAAACCCCGGGCGGCAGGAATAACTATGGCTACACCTTC.

This clone showed up just a few times. V gene TRBV10-3 combines with J gene TRBJ1-2; D remains ambiguous. This CDR3 contains 16 residues. The V and J ends lost 7 bases and 5 bases respectively, with 23 bases between them. Per germline, CDR1 ENHRY and CDR2 SYGVKD. The CDR3 bases are TGTGCCATCACCCCGGGCAGTCTCGAGAGTGTATATGGCTACACCTTC. Translating gives CAITPGSLESVYGYTF.

This clone was observed a handful of times. A junction boundary mismatches the germline segment, possibly from a read error. The chain couples TRBV15 to TRBJ2-5, with D perhaps matching TRBD1 (6 bases). In germline, CDR1 is LNHNV, CDR2 YYDKDF (reference sequence). The CDR3 sequence is 14 residues long. CDR3 sequence: CATSRDGQKETQCF. In nucleotides, the CDR3 is TGTGCCACCAGCCGAGACGGACAGAAAGAGACCCAGTGCTTC. The whole variable domain, filled in from reference TRBV15 and TRBJ2-5, reads DAMVIQNPRYQVTQFGKPVTLSCSQTLNHNVMYWYQQKSSQAPKLLFHYYDKDFNNEADTPDNFQSRRPNTSFCFLDIRSPGLGDTAMYLCATSRDGQKETQCFGPGTRLLVL.

V and J are TRBV11-2 and TRBJ2-7, with D maybe TRBD1 (6 bases). Trimming removed 3 bases from V and 7 bases from J, with 7 bases in between. There are 11 residues in the CDR3. Germline V gene lookup returns CDR1 SGHAT and CDR2 FQNNGV. This CDR3 is CASSFDREQYF. The CDR3 nucleotides read TGTGCCAGCAGCTTCGACAGGGAGCAGTACTTC.

This rearrangement joins TRBV7-9 to TRBJ2-5; D is unresolved. Germline V gene sequence: CDR1 SEHNR, CDR2 FQNEAQ (reference sequence). The V gene lost 6 bases and the J gene lost 5 bases, with 7 bases spanning the gap. The CDR3 is 11 residues long. The CDR3 protein is CASRGLETQYF. The CDR3 DNA follows: TGTGCCAGCAGGGGCTTGGAGACCCAGTACTTC.

The chain employs TRBV4-2 and TRBJ2-1; TRBD2 agrees at 11 bases. The CDR3 consists of 19 residues. J was trimmed by 2 bases and V by 7 bases; bases with no gene match: 16. Per the germline V gene, CDR1 is LGHNA and CDR2 is YNFKEQ. The CDR3 coding sequence is TGTGCCAGCATCCTGCGGCGGACTAGCGGGCGAACGGCCTACAATGAGCAGTTCTTC. It specifies CASILRRTSGRTAYNEQFF.

This clone was found once. The rearrangement joins TRBV4-2 to TRBJ2-7, with a tentative D call TRBD2 (6 bases). Germline CDR1 LGHNA, CDR2 YNFKEQ. This CDR3 comprises 15 residues. V lost 0 bases to trimming and J lost 6 bases, with 15 bases between them. CDR3 amino acids: CASSQETGLTREQYF. The DNA for the CDR3 is TGTGCCAGCAGCCAAGAAACAGGACTAACCCGCGAGCAGTACTTC.

This clone was counted ten times or more. The chain combines TRBV5-1 with TRBJ2-5; TRBD2 matches 8 bases. Germline V gene sequence: CDR1 SGHRS, CDR2 YFSETQ. Trimming removed 3 bases from V and 4 bases from J; junction bases left unmatched: 5. The CDR3 runs 14 residues. The CDR3 DNA is TGCGCCAGCAGCTGGACTAGCAGTGGAGAGACCCAGTACTTC. This translates into CASSWTSSGETQYF.

This clone was seen repeatedly, ten times or more. This sequence joins TRBV12-5 and TRBJ2-1; tentatively, D is TRBD1 (6 bases). V lost 5 bases and J 8 bases, leaving 19 bases between the germline ends. The CDR3 is made up of 15 amino acids. Germline V gene lookup returns CDR1 LGHNT and CDR2 FRNRAP. The CDR3 loop reads CASGRRQGLGYEQFF. The CDR3 region has the DNA TGTGCTAGTGGTCGGCGGCAGGGGCTTGGATATGAGCAGTTCTTC.

This clone is medium-sized within its sample. This chain links TRBV20-1 with TRBJ1-6; D is possibly TRBD1 (6 bases). V was shortened by 4 bases and J by 14 bases, with 18 bases between the two germline ends. The CDR3 has 13 amino acids. CDR1 is DFQATT, CDR2 SNEGSKA, per germline (reference sequence). The chain's CDR3 is CSAKTGEFMALHF. The CDR3 region has the DNA TGCAGTGCTAAGACAGGCGAATTCATGGCCCTCCACTTT.

The chain uses TRBV27 and TRBJ2-2; perhaps TRBD1 as D (7 bases). The V end was cut by 6 bases, the J end by 0 bases, with 11 bases between. The germline CDR1 and CDR2 sequences are MNHEY and SMNVEV (reference sequence). This CDR3 contains 15 residues. CDR3 DNA: TGTGCCAGCAGGGGGGGACAGACGAACACCGGGGAGCTGTTTTTT. This sequence encodes CASRGGQTNTGELFF.

This clone occurred a few times. One end of the junction does not line up with germline, which may come from a read error. V and J are TRBV6-1 and TRBJ2-5; D is perhaps TRBD2 (7 bases). Germline V lookup: CDR1 MNHNS, CDR2 SASEGT. This CDR3 has 17 residues. In nucleotides, the CDR3 is TGTGCCAGCAGTGAATTTGGGGGCCTGGGAGGGAAAGATACCCAGTACTTC. It is translated as CASSEFGGLGGKDTQYF.

This clone was observed a few times. A read error may produce the germline difference seen at one junction end. The gene calls are TRBV6-2 or TRBV6-3 and TRBJ1-3; no firm D call. CDR1 is MNHEY, CDR2 SVGEGT, per germline. This CDR3 has 15 amino acids. CDR3 residues: CASIYSTGVGNTIYF. CDR3 DNA sequence: TGTGCCAGCATTTACTCTACTGGGGTTGGAAACACCATATATTTT.